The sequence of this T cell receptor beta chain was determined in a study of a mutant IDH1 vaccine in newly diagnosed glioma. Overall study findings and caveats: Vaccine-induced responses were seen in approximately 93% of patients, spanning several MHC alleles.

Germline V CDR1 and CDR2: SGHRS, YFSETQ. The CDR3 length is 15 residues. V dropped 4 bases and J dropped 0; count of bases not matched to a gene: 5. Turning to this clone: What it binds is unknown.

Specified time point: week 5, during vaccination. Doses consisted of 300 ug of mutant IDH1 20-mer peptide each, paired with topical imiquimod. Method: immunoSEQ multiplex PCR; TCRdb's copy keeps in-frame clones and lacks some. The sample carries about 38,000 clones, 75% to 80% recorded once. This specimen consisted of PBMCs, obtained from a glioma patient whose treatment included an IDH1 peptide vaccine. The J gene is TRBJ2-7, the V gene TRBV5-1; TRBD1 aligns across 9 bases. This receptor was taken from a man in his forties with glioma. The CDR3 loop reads CASSPWTGASYEQYF. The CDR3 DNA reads TGCGCCAGCAGCCCGTGGACAGGGGCCTCCTACGAGCAGTACTTC.